This T cell receptor beta chain was sequenced for a study of ipilimumab plus nivolumab after autologous stem cell transplantation. This CDR3 contains 11 residues. CDR1 and CDR2 from the germline V gene are LGHNT and FRNRAP. V lost 5 bases and J 4 bases, leaving 4 bases between the germline ends. Measured with immunoSEQ multiplex PCR; TCRdb has only the in-frame clones, and not every one. The sample yields 84,000 or so clones, 83% seen once. The clonotype originates from a male donor with diffuse large B-cell lymphoma. This material consisted of PBMCs, taken in a trial of ipilimumab plus nivolumab as post-transplant consolidation. The chain employs TRBV12-5 and TRBJ2-3; D is unresolved. The CDR3 nucleotides are TGTGCTAGTGGTCTAGCAGATACGCAGTATTTT. It yields the protein CASGLADTQYF.